The clone carrying this T cell receptor beta chain was counted at least ten times. Its antigen is as yet unknown. Researchers took RNA transcripts and amplified the TCR beta CDR3 regions from them. The primer set for the first-round RT-PCR of the TCR CDR3 was HTBI. TCRdb analysed the multiplex PCR reads with MiXCR anew, one entry per CDR3 protein. In the table there are hundreds of thousands of distinct CDR3 sequences, under 15% of which are singletons. The data are from a study of T cells in Graves' hyperthyroidism and ophthalmopathy. Study conclusions and caveats: Ophthalmopathy was identified by the model a median 6.5 months ahead of onset.

The material sequenced was blood. The TCR originated in a woman in her thirties or forties with Graves' ophthalmopathy.

CDR3 nucleotides: TGCAGCGTTGAAGGGGAGGGCGGACTCCAAGAGACCCAGTACTTC. Translation: CSVEGEGGLQETQYF. This chain joins TRBV29-1 and TRBJ2-5; 7 positions agree with TRBD2. The CDR3 has 15 residues. The V and J ends lost 1 base and 1 base, in that order; junction bases with no gene match: 6. Looked up from germline, CDR1 is SQVTM and CDR2 is ANQGSEA.